Described below is a single T cell receptor beta chain sequence and its context. Its antigen is undetermined. V dropped 1 base and J dropped 7 bases, with 14 bases sitting between them. The CDR3 has 14 residues. Germline V gene sequence: CDR1 MNHNS, CDR2 SASEGT. Naive CD8 cells lacked CD45RO and underwent positive selection for CCR7, leaving out terminally differentiated effector memory CD45RA+ cells. Donors were Caucasian adults residing in Nashville, Tennessee, USA. These data originate in a study of shared clonotypes between healthy human individuals. Study-wide background: A donor's plate count was three for CD4 naive and three for CD4 memory; CD8 naive had two and CD8 memory one. Points from the study as a whole: Naive subsets generally had larger estimated richness than memory subsets.

Some clones are missing from TCRdb's copy, which holds only in-frame ones; the method was immunoSEQ multiplex PCR. Of about 2.1 million clones detected, 85% to 95% appear once; the ten largest clones hold around 1.7%. The source material was naive CD8+ T cells from PBMCs. The chain carries TRBV6-1 and TRBJ2-7, with a tentative D call TRBD1 (5 bases). The source of this sequence is a man aged 18 to 35 in good health. Some clones in this sample may be carry-over from other donors' samples. The CDR3 DNA reads TGTGCCAGCAGTGAAGGCGGCAGGGTGCGGGAGCAGTACTTC. This encodes CASSEGGRVREQYF.